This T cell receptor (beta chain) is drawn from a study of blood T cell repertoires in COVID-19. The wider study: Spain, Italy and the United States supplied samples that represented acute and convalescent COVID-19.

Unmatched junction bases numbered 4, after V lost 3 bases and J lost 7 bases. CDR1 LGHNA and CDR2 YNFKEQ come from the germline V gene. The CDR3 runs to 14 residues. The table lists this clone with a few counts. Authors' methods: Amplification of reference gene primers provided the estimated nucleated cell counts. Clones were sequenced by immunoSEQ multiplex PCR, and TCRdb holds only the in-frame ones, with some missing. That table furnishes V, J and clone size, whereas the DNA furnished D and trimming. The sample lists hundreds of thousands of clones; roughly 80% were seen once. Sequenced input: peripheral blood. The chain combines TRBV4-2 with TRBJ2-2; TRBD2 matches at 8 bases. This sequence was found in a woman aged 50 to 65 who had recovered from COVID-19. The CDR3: CASSQPGGDGELFF. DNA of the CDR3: TGTGCCAGCAGCCAGCCGGGAGGGGACGGGGAGCTGTTTTTT.